The 15 T cell receptor beta chains reported below all come from one sample, sequenced in a study of T-cell reconstitution after alpha-beta-depleted transplantation in children. A TCRbeta library incorporating unique molecular identifiers was prepared. TCRdb passed the PCR reads through MiXCR, listing each CDR3 protein once. The sample contains approximately 640,000 distinct CDR3 sequences, around 17% of which appear only once. The starting material was PBMCs from the stem cell graft donor, obtained from the stem cell graft. The receptors here all came from a human donor who donated a stem cell graft to a child with acute myeloid leukemia.

This clonotype has a handful of counts. The chain couples TRBV20-1 to TRBJ1-5; D remains unclear. V was shortened by 1 base and J by 10 bases, with 14 bases between the two germline ends. The CDR3 is made up of 13 amino acids. CDR1 DFQATT and CDR2 SNEGSKA come from the germline V gene (reference sequence). The DNA of the CDR3 is TGCAGTGCTAGAGTAGGCCTCGAGGAACCCCAGCATTTT. This translates into CSARVGLEEPQHF.

This clonotype occurred a few times. This chain links TRBV28 with TRBJ1-6; D gene unclear. The CDR3 length is 11 residues. CDR1 and CDR2 from the germline V gene are MDHEN and SYDVKM. V was pared by 4 bases and J by 16 bases, with 11 bases between. The CDR3 nucleotides are TGTGCCAGCAGTTCTAACTACTTTCTCCACTTT. Amino acid sequence: CASSSNYFLHF.

This clonotype occurred many times. J is TRBJ2-1 and V is TRBV5-1; 8 bases agree with TRBD1. This CDR3 is built from 15 residues. Trimming took 4 bases from V and 2 from J; bases not matched to a gene: 5. Germline lookup yields CDR1 SGHRS and CDR2 YFSETQ. This CDR3 reads CASSRGQGTYNEQFF. CDR3 in DNA: TGCGCCAGCAGCCGAGGACAGGGCACCTACAATGAGCAGTTCTTC.

This clonotype has ten or more counts. This chain links TRBV6-2 or TRBV6-3 with TRBJ1-2; a weak D match, TRBD1 (6 bases). V lost 7 bases, J lost 8 bases, and 26 bases lay in between. This CDR3 has 16 amino acids. The V gene's germline CDR1 is MNHEY and CDR2 SVGEGT. The CDR3 reads CASTLIGDTDGLGYTF. CDR3 DNA sequence: TGTGCCAGCACCCTAATCGGGGACACCGACGGATTGGGCTACACCTTC.

This chain connects TRBV20-1 to TRBJ1-4; 11 bases match TRBD1. The CDR3 loop spans 15 amino acids. V shed 6 bases, J shed 4 bases, and the junction held 7 bases outside the gene matches. Germline values: CDR1 DFQATT, CDR2 SNEGSKA (reference sequence). CDR3 sequence reads: CSAGDRGRSNEKLFF. The CDR3 DNA reads as TGCAGTGCCGGGGACAGGGGGAGGAGTAATGAAAAACTGTTTTTT.

The J gene is TRBJ2-7, the V gene TRBV7-2; D is unclear. CDR3 length: 14 amino acids. CDR1 is SGHTA, CDR2 FQGNSA, per germline. V lost 8 bases to trimming and J lost 3 bases, with 17 bases between them. The CDR3 DNA follows: TGTGCCAGCTGCCTGATAGGCACAGACTACGAGCAGTACTTC. It encodes CASCLIGTDYEQYF.

This clonotype was observed many times. The chain uses TRBV7-2 and TRBJ2-3, with D tentatively TRBD1 (6 bases). CDR3 length: 15 amino acids. Germline CDR1 is SGHTA and CDR2 is FQGNSA. V was cut by 5 bases and J by 6 bases, with 18 bases left in between. As DNA, the CDR3 is TGTGCCAGCAGCCTCTGGGACACCTCCGGGGATACGCAGTATTTT. This gives the protein CASSLWDTSGDTQYF.

The chain employs TRBV7-6 and TRBJ2-1; 7 positions agree with TRBD2. After removal of 5 bases from V and 8 bases from J, the junction contained 9 bases not matched to a gene. CDR1 SGHVS and CDR2 FNYEAQ come from the germline V gene. The CDR3 covers 14 residues. As DNA, the CDR3 is TGTGCCAGCAGCCCCTCCGGTGCGGGGGATGAGCAGTTCTTC. Translation gives CASSPSGAGDEQFF.

V is TRBV5-1 and J is TRBJ2-7; D unresolved. V was clipped by 4 bases and J by 0 bases, with 11 bases between them. The CDR3 covers 14 residues. Germline CDR1 is SGHRS and CDR2 is YFSETQ. In nucleotides, the CDR3 is TGCGCCAGCAGCCGGCAACAGAGCTCCTACGAGCAGTACTTC. This translates into CASSRQQSSYEQYF. The full variable domain, its missing parts supplied by reference TRBV5-1 and TRBJ2-7, is KAGVTQTPRYLIKTRGQQVTLSCSPISGHRSVSWYQQTPGQGLQFLFEYFSETQRNKGNFPGRFSGRQFSNSRSEMNVSTLELGDSALYLCASSRQQSSYEQYFGPGTRLTVT.

This clonotype was counted a few times. V and J are TRBV7-9 and TRBJ1-2; a possible D gene is TRBD1 (5 bases). Germline V gene lookup returns CDR1 SEHNR and CDR2 FQNEAQ (reference sequence). The CDR3 consists of 14 residues. The ends were cut back, 1 base at V and 9 bases at J, with 15 bases in the middle. The CDR3: CASSLGGRVDSYTF. CDR3 bases: TGTGCCAGCAGCTTAGGTGGCAGGGTCGACAGCTACACCTTC.

The sample holds many counts of this clonotype. The V gene is TRBV29-1, the J gene TRBJ2-7; TRBD2 is a possible D gene (5 bases). CDR1 SQVTM and CDR2 ANQGSEA come from the germline V gene. V was shortened by 7 bases and J by 2 bases, with 12 bases between the two germline ends. The CDR3 loop spans 12 amino acids. The CDR3 bases are TGCAGCGCCTCAATCGGGGCCTACGAGCAGTACGTC. Protein product: CSASIGAYEQYV.

The chain links TRBV18 to TRBJ1-2; D possibly corresponds to TRBD1 (5 bases). The CDR3 has 14 residues. The germline V gene encodes CDR1 KGHSH and CDR2 LQKENI. Trimming left V 3 bases short and J 1 base short, with 9 bases between. This chain's CDR3 is CASSPGLYNYGYTF. The DNA for the CDR3 is TGTGCCAGCTCACCGGGACTGTATAACTATGGCTACACCTTC.

There are a few counts of this clonotype. The chain couples TRBV7-2 to TRBJ1-2; the match to TRBD1 covers 7 bases. V was pared by 1 base and J by 8 bases, with 13 bases of the junction left unmatched. The CDR3 extends over 16 amino acids. CDR1 SGHTA and CDR2 FQGNSA come from the germline V gene. CDR3 sequence reads: CASSLDRVEGARGYTF. The CDR3 DNA follows: TGTGCCAGCAGCTTAGATAGAGTGGAGGGGGCGAGGGGCTACACCTTC. The full variable domain, completed using reference TRBV7-2 and TRBJ1-2, is GAGVSQSPSNKVTEKGKDVELRCDPISGHTALYWYRQSLGQGLEFLIYFQGNSAPDKSGLPSDRFSAERTGGSVSTLTIQRTQQEDSAVYLCASSLDRVEGARGYTFGSGTRLTVV.

About this clonotype: Just one base apart from a much larger clone, this may be a read error. The gene calls are TRBV20-1 and TRBJ2-5; D not resolved. CDR1 DFQATT and CDR2 SNEGSKA come from the germline V gene (reference sequence). This CDR3 spans 14 amino acids. Trimming stripped 5 bases from V and 11 bases from J, with 24 bases between. The CDR3 region is CSAARVGSYNEQYF. CDR3 coding DNA: TGCAGTGCTGCCCGGGTAGGCTCCTACAATGAGCAGTACTTC.

In this sample, this clonotype turned up many times. The V call is TRBV7-8, the J call TRBJ2-7, with TRBD2 as a possible D gene (6 bases). The CDR3 extends over 13 amino acids. Germline values: CDR1 SGHVS, CDR2 FQNEAQ. V lost 5 bases and J lost 1, with 9 bases in between. CDR3 sequence: CASSGGPSYEQYF. The CDR3 coding sequence is TGTGCCAGCAGCGGAGGGCCGTCCTACGAGCAGTACTTC. Drawing the rest from reference TRBV7-8 and TRBJ2-7, the complete variable domain is GAGVSQSPRYKVAKRGQDVALRCDPISGHVSLFWYQQALGQGPEFLTYFQNEAQLDKSGLPSDRFFAERPEGSVSTLKIQRTQQEDSAVYLCASSGGPSYEQYFGPGTRLTVT.